This T cell receptor beta chain was documented in a study of blood T cells in healthy people across ages. Study-wide results and limits: The study found more naive CD4+ cells and higher diversity in long-lived than aged donors. Per million T cells, TCR beta diversity dropped about linearly as age rose.

Then a second PCR, running roughly 7 to 11 cycles, was carried out with a sample-barcoded 5' primer and a J-beta primer mix. Each of the samples gave a minimum of 2.5 million paired-end reads that contained CDR3. TCRdb passed the 5' RACE reads through MiXCR, listing each CDR3 protein once. The data show hundreds of thousands of distinct CDR3 sequences, with 52% seen just once and roughly 13% held by the top ten. Isolating PBMCs gave at least 6.5 million of these cells per sample. This clonotype was recorded at least ten times. Its antigen is still unknown. The source of this sequence is an elderly woman in good health. Sequenced sample: blood.

CDR3 nucleotides: TGTGCCAGCAGCGGGAGACTAGGGTCCTACAATGAGCAGTTCTTC. This encodes CASSGRLGSYNEQFF. The genes are TRBV9 and TRBJ2-1; D is perhaps TRBD2 (6 bases). Trimming pared 3 bases from V and 1 base from J, leaving 11 bases between. Germline lookup yields CDR1 SGDLS and CDR2 YYNGEE. This CDR3 is 15 amino acids long.